The 8 T cell receptor beta chains reported below all come from one sample, sequenced in a study of CD8 T cells in Susac syndrome. RNA was extracted with the RNeasy kit, and a quantity of roughly 0.5 to 1 ug was reverse transcribed using random hexamers. In TCRdb, the immunoSEQ multiplex PCR reads were re-called with MiXCR into one record per CDR3 protein. Of approximately 120,000 distinct CDR3 sequences detected, about 95% appear once; the ten largest clones hold 0.096%. The sample was CD4+ T cells from PBMCs. The receptors originated from a human donor in good health.

This sequence joins TRBV2 and TRBJ2-7; 8 bases align to TRBD2. The CDR3 consists of 13 residues. V dropped 8 bases and J dropped 2; count of bases not matched to a gene: 5. CDR1 is SNHLY, CDR2 FYNNEI, per germline. The CDR3 sequence: CASVAGRTYEQYF. In DNA form, the CDR3 reads TGTGCCAGCGTAGCGGGACGGACCTACGAGCAGTACTTC.

The rearrangement links TRBV11-2 to TRBJ2-6; D perhaps matches TRBD2 (7 bases). The germline V gene has CDR1 SGHAT and CDR2 FQNNGV. CDR3 length: 22 residues. V shed 3 bases and J shed 0 bases, with 27 bases lying between them. The CDR3 DNA is TGTGCCAGCAGCTTGTCGGGGGGCGACCGTATTTTGCCCTTCTCTGGGGCCAACGTCCTGACTTTC. This sequence encodes CASSLSGGDRILPFSGANVLTF.

V is TRBV28 and J is TRBJ1-5, with 7 positions matching TRBD1. V gave up 4 bases and J gave up 1 base; unmatched junction bases: 7. Germline CDR1 MDHEN, CDR2 SYDVKM. CDR3 length equals 16 residues. This CDR3 is CASSSRDSPSNQPQHF. Here the CDR3 DNA reads TGTGCCAGCAGTTCACGGGACAGTCCAAGCAATCAGCCCCAGCATTTT.

The chain recombines TRBV5-1 with TRBJ2-3, with 7 bases matching TRBD1. Germline lookup yields CDR1 SGHRS and CDR2 YFSETQ. With 3 bases clipped from V and 0 bases from J, the junction kept 10 bases outside the gene matches. The CDR3 is 17 residues long. The DNA of the CDR3 is TGCGCCAGCAGCTCCGAAGCGACAGGGACGAGCACAGATACGCAGTATTTT. Its protein product is CASSSEATGTSTDTQYF.

The CDR3 loop is CASSGVQVGTKNIQYF. The CDR3 DNA is TGTGCCAGCAGTGGCGTGCAGGTGGGGACCAAAAACATTCAGTACTTC. The chain recombines TRBV25-1 with TRBJ2-4, with D unclear. V was shortened by 4 bases and J by 2 bases, with 15 bases between the two germline ends. CDR3 length equals 16 residues. Germline CDR1 is MGHDK and CDR2 is SYGVNS.

This chain joins TRBV3-1 and TRBJ2-1, with TRBD2 matching 8 bases. The V and J ends lost 6 bases and 3 bases, in that order; junction bases with no gene match: 4. The CDR3 loop spans 14 amino acids. Germline CDR1 and CDR2: LGHDT and YNNKEL (reference sequence). The chain's CDR3 is CASSRTSSYNEQFF. The CDR3 DNA reads TGTGCCAGCAGTAGGACTAGCAGCTACAATGAGCAGTTCTTC.

This chain uses TRBV6-1 with TRBJ2-1; D is possibly TRBD2 (6 bases). The CDR3 extends over 15 amino acids. The germline CDR1 and CDR2 sequences are MNHNS and SASEGT. The V gene lost 3 bases and the J gene lost 8 bases, with 17 bases spanning the gap. This CDR3 reads CASSEDYFSFDEQFF. CDR3 nucleotide sequence: TGTGCCAGCAGTGAGGACTACTTCTCTTTCGATGAGCAGTTCTTC.

A single count supports this clonotype. The chain employs TRBV28 and TRBJ2-1, with 7 bases that match TRBD2. J was trimmed by 10 bases and V by 1 base; bases with no gene match: 7. The germline V gene has CDR1 MDHEN and CDR2 SYDVKM. The CDR3 is 14 amino acids. In DNA form, the CDR3 reads TGTGCCAGCAGTTTATTTGCGGGAGCGGGGGAGCAGTTCTTC. Protein sequence: CASSLFAGAGEQFF.